Below are 31 T cell receptor beta chains sequenced from a single sample in a study of human T cells and chemical hapten exposure. The time point: pre-sensitization, week 0. Treatment specified: therapeutic diphenylcyclopropenone sensitization with weekly scalp DPC. TCRdb re-derived calls from the RACE reads in MiXCR, one entry per CDR3 protein. Altogether approximately 400,000 distinct CDR3 sequences are present, roughly 4.6% being singletons, with the ten largest covering 2% to 3%. Sequenced here: whole blood, sampled in connection with sensitization to the hapten diphenylcyclopropenone (DPC). These receptors all come from a woman aged 45 to 65 with alopecia areata. Some clones in this sample may be carry-over from other donors' samples.

This clonotype occurred many times. The chain joins TRBV10-2 to TRBJ2-1, with 10 bases aligning to TRBD2. The CDR3 covers 15 residues. Trimming at V came to 7 bases and at J to 0 bases, leaving 3 bases not matched to a gene. CDR1 and CDR2 from the germline V gene are WSHSY and SAAADI. The CDR3: CASTGLADSYNEQFF. CDR3 nucleotides: TGCGCCAGCACAGGACTAGCGGACTCCTACAATGAGCAGTTCTTC.

This clonotype was observed many times. This rearrangement joins TRBV18 to TRBJ1-2; D is uncertain. Germline assignment: CDR1 KGHSH and CDR2 LQKENI. Trimming stripped 1 base from V and 8 bases from J, with 11 bases between. CDR3 length equals 13 residues. The CDR3 nucleotides read TGTGCCAGCTCACCACAGAGGGAAGGGGGCTACACCTTC. It translates to CASSPQREGGYTF.

This clonotype was seen a few times. V usage is TRBV7-9 and J usage is TRBJ1-1; D gene unclear. This CDR3 region has 16 residues. V lost 8 bases and J lost 0, with 19 bases in between. In germline, CDR1 is SEHNR, CDR2 FQNEAQ (reference sequence). The CDR3 region is CASAIRRILMNTEAFF. DNA of the CDR3: TGTGCCAGCGCTATTCGCAGGATCCTCATGAACACTGAAGCTTTCTTT.

In nucleotides, the CDR3 is TGCAGTGCTAGAAAAGGGGGGTCAGGAGGACACCCGAGCACAGATACGCAGTATTTT. Protein: CSARKGGSGGHPSTDTQYF. The chain has TRBV20-1 and TRBJ2-3; D might be TRBD1 or TRBD2, each matching 6 bases. Germline lookup yields CDR1 DFQATT and CDR2 SNEGSKA (reference sequence). V was clipped by 2 bases and J by 0 bases, with 24 bases between them. This CDR3 has 19 residues.

The rearrangement links TRBV15 to TRBJ2-3; D perhaps matches TRBD1 (5 bases). The CDR3 runs to 15 residues. V lost 3 bases, J lost 2 bases, and 12 bases lay in between. In germline, CDR1 is LNHNV, CDR2 YYDKDF (reference sequence). CDR3 loop: CATSRALGATDTQYF. The CDR3 region has the DNA TGTGCCACCAGCAGGGCCTTAGGGGCCACAGATACGCAGTATTTT.

The rearrangement uses TRBV6-1 and TRBJ1-6; perhaps TRBD1 as D (5 bases). V lost 7 bases and J lost 10, with 14 bases in between. Germline CDR1 and CDR2: MNHNS and SASEGT. The CDR3 spans 13 residues. DNA for the CDR3: TGTGCCAGCACTCAGGCCGGGGGATCACCCCTCCACTTT. It specifies CASTQAGGSPLHF.

This clonotype was observed many times. The J gene is TRBJ2-1, the V gene TRBV27; TRBD1 is a possible D gene (6 bases). The CDR3 has 12 amino acids. Germline V lookup: CDR1 MNHEY, CDR2 SMNVEV (reference sequence). Trimming pared 7 bases from V and 7 bases from J, leaving 11 bases between. In DNA form, the CDR3 reads TGTGCCAGCACCCGAGGGGGAAATGAGCAGTTCTTC. It is translated as CASTRGGNEQFF.

This sequence joins TRBV18 and TRBJ1-1, with unresolved D. This CDR3 has 13 residues. V shed 2 bases and J shed 3 bases, with 7 bases lying between them. CDR1 is KGHSH and CDR2 is LQKENI in the germline V gene. DNA for the CDR3: TGTGCCAGCTCACCAAGGGATTACACTGAAGCTTTCTTT. Its protein is CASSPRDYTEAFF.

The sample holds many counts of this clonotype. The chain uses TRBV11-2 and TRBJ2-3; D is possibly TRBD2 (5 bases). V was trimmed by 1 base and J by 2 bases, leaving 10 bases between them. This CDR3 has 15 residues. Germline CDR1 and CDR2: SGHAT and FQNNGV. CDR3 nucleotide sequence: TGTGCCAGCAGCTTAGCATTCGGGGTCACAGATACGCAGTATTTT. Translating gives CASSLAFGVTDTQYF.

This clonotype appeared a few times. CDR3: CASSPGAGGPDTQYF. CDR3 in DNA: TGTGCCAGCAGCCCGGGAGCGGGGGGGCCAGATACGCAGTATTTT. This rearrangement joins TRBV5-4 to TRBJ2-3; TRBD2 agrees at 10 bases. Germline V gene sequence: CDR1 SGHNT, CDR2 YYREEE (reference sequence). Trimming cost V 4 bases and J 4 bases; bases outside gene matches: 6. The CDR3 runs 15 residues.

Many counts were recorded for this clonotype. The chain recombines TRBV6-1 with TRBJ2-3; D is unclear. Trimming removed 11 bases from V and 1 base from J, with 13 bases in between. This CDR3 contains 13 residues. Per germline, CDR1 MNHNS and CDR2 SASEGT. The CDR3 sequence is CAGSPVGTDTQYF. Written as DNA, the CDR3 is TGTGCCGGATCCCCAGTGGGCACAGATACGCAGTATTTT.

This clonotype showed up many times. The chain uses TRBV5-4 and TRBJ2-2; possible D gene TRBD2, 5 bases. This CDR3 contains 16 residues. V shed 4 bases and J shed 4 bases, with 17 bases lying between them. Germline V gene sequence: CDR1 SGHNT, CDR2 YYREEE (reference sequence). Here the CDR3 DNA reads TGTGCCAGCAGCCCGCTCGAGGGAAAAGTCACCGGGGAGCTGTTTTTT. The encoded protein is CASSPLEGKVTGELFF.

This clonotype was observed at least ten times. The rearrangement links TRBV7-9 to TRBJ1-4; D is ambiguous. The CDR3 has 16 residues. Between the trimmed V and J ends, which lost 5 bases and 5 bases, there was a span of 18 bases. Germline V gene sequence: CDR1 SEHNR, CDR2 FQNEAQ (reference sequence). The CDR3 loop is CASSPTGGNPNEKLFF. In DNA, the CDR3 is TGTGCCAGCAGCCCCACTGGAGGAAATCCGAATGAAAAACTGTTTTTT.

This clonotype was counted ten times or more. The V call is TRBV7-3, the J call TRBJ2-3; 8 bases map to TRBD2. Germline V gene lookup returns CDR1 SGHTA and CDR2 FQGTGA. With 8 bases clipped from V and 3 bases from J, the junction kept 10 bases outside the gene matches. The CDR3 sequence is 15 residues long. Here the CDR3 DNA reads TGTGCCAGCCGTGCCGGGGGGGCAACGACAGATACGCAGTATTTT. It encodes CASRAGGATTDTQYF. The complete variable domain, with remaining parts taken from reference TRBV7-3 and TRBJ2-3, reads GAGVSQTPSNKVTEKGKYVELRCDPISGHTALYWYRQSLGQGPEFLIYFQGTGAADDSGLPNDRFFAVRPEGSVSTLKIQRTERGDSAVYLCASRAGGATTDTQYFGPGTRLTVL.

Many counts were recorded for this clonotype. This chain connects TRBV20-1 to TRBJ2-1; TRBD1 is a possible D gene (6 bases). The CDR3 totals 13 residues. Germline loops: CDR1 DFQATT, CDR2 SNEGSKA (reference sequence). The germline V and J ends were trimmed by 5 bases and 6 bases, with 14 bases remaining between them. For the CDR3, the DNA is TGCAGTGCTCTTCAGGGGTATGCCAATGAGCAGTTCTTC. Its translation is CSALQGYANEQFF.

This clonotype was detected ten times or more. The chain recombines TRBV7-2 with TRBJ2-3, with unresolved D. The V end was cut by 7 bases, the J end by 2 bases, with 7 bases between. The CDR3 spans 12 residues. CDR1 SGHTA and CDR2 FQGNSA come from the germline V gene. The CDR3 DNA follows: TGTGCCAGCACTTTTGTCACAGATACGCAGTATTTT. Its protein product is CASTFVTDTQYF.

This clonotype was counted at least ten times. The chain links TRBV18 to TRBJ2-3, with 8 positions matching TRBD1. V was pared by 3 bases and J by 1 base, with 0 bases of the junction left unmatched. From germline, CDR1 is KGHSH and CDR2 LQKENI. The CDR3 is 14 amino acids. Here the CDR3 reads CASSPTGGTDTQYF. The CDR3 DNA reads as TGTGCCAGCTCACCGACAGGGGGCACAGATACGCAGTATTTT.

This clonotype was counted a few times. J is TRBJ2-1 and V is TRBV24-1; D might be TRBD2 (6 bases). The V end was cut by 2 bases, the J end by 10 bases, with 23 bases between. Germline CDR1 is KGHDR and CDR2 is SFDVKD. This CDR3 is 17 amino acids long. CDR3 region: CATSDYTVGARGGEQFF. The DNA for the CDR3 is TGTGCCACCAGTGATTATACGGTGGGCGCCAGAGGAGGGGAGCAGTTCTTC.

At least ten counts were recorded for this clonotype. This chain joins TRBV3-1 and TRBJ2-3; possible D gene TRBD2, 5 bases. Trimming pared 1 base from V and 5 bases from J, leaving 13 bases between. The CDR3 runs 15 residues. Germline V gives CDR1 LGHDT, CDR2 YNNKEL (reference sequence). CDR3 nucleotide sequence: TGTGCCAGCAGCCAAGGGGCTGAGCGGCTAGATACGCAGTATTTT. It translates to CASSQGAERLDTQYF.

This clonotype showed up many times. The rearrangement links TRBV6-2 or TRBV6-3 to TRBJ2-7, with TRBD2 matching over 12 bases. The CDR3 is 17 amino acids. Germline assignment: CDR1 MNHEY and CDR2 SVGEGT. Germline trimming cut 4 bases from V and 0 bases from J; bases unmatched to any gene: 7. Here the CDR3 reads CASSSSLLAGGSYEQYF. The DNA for the CDR3 is TGTGCCAGCAGTTCCAGCCTACTAGCGGGAGGCTCCTACGAGCAGTACTTC.

This clonotype has a count of ten or more. The V call is TRBV4-1, the J call TRBJ1-2; D unresolved. V shed 0 bases and J shed 1 base, with 15 bases lying between them. The CDR3 contains 17 residues. CDR1 MGHRA and CDR2 YSYEKL come from the germline V gene. CDR3 protein: CASSQDPLVLVNYGYTF. Written as DNA, the CDR3 is TGCGCCAGCAGCCAAGATCCATTGGTACTGGTTAACTATGGCTACACCTTC.

This clonotype has a count of ten or more. The gene calls are TRBV2 and TRBJ2-3; 8 bases match TRBD2. The junction had 5 bases not matched to a gene; V was cut back by 6 bases and J by 3 bases. Germline V lookup: CDR1 SNHLY, CDR2 FYNNEI. The CDR3 is 14 residues long. CDR3 sequence: CASSRTSKTDTQYF. CDR3 bases: TGTGCCAGCAGCCGGACTAGCAAGACAGATACGCAGTATTTT.

The V gene is TRBV9, the J gene TRBJ1-3, with D perhaps matching TRBD1 (6 bases). This CDR3 comprises 15 residues. Trimming pared 1 base from V and 2 bases from J, leaving 10 bases between. Germline CDR1 reads SGDLS; CDR2 reads YYNGEE. CDR3 protein: CASSVTGSAGNTIYF. CDR3 sequence (DNA): TGTGCCAGCAGCGTAACAGGGTCAGCTGGAAACACCATATATTTT.

This clonotype was found a few times. The chain joins TRBV29-1 to TRBJ1-1, with D unresolved. Germline CDR1 reads SQVTM; CDR2 reads ANQGSEA. The V end lost 4 bases, the J end lost 4 bases, and 22 bases lay between the germline ends. The CDR3 runs 16 residues. CDR3 sequence (DNA): TGCAGCGTTGTGGTAGGGAATGGGGTGGAGATCACTGAAGCTTTCTTT. Its translation is CSVVVGNGVEITEAFF.

There are many counts of this clonotype. The rearrangement joins TRBV29-1 to TRBJ1-2, with no clear D. CDR3 length: 13 residues. Trimming pared 4 bases from V and 3 bases from J, leaving 12 bases between. Per the germline V gene, CDR1 is SQVTM and CDR2 is ANQGSEA. CDR3 DNA sequence: TGCAGCGTTGGGGAGCTTCTATACTATGGCTACACCTTC. It yields the protein CSVGELLYYGYTF.

This sequence joins TRBV29-1 and TRBJ2-3; D may be TRBD2 (6 bases). There are 14 residues in the CDR3. Trimming cost V 6 bases and J 6 bases, with 19 bases left between them. Germline CDR1 and CDR2: SQVTM and ANQGSEA. In DNA, the CDR3 is TGCAGCGTAGTAGGGACTTCTCAGACGGATACGCAGTATTTT. The encoded protein is CSVVGTSQTDTQYF.

This clonotype has at least ten counts. The chain couples TRBV7-9 to TRBJ1-6; 9 nucleotides align to TRBD1. Trimming took 0 bases from V and 10 from J; bases not matched to a gene: 7. The CDR3 runs to 16 residues. From germline, CDR1 is SEHNR and CDR2 FQNEAQ (reference sequence). CDR3 sequence reads: CASSLALTGGGSPLHF. The CDR3 DNA sequence: TGTGCCAGCAGCTTAGCCTTGACAGGGGGAGGGTCACCCCTCCACTTT.

This clonotype has a count of ten or more. The rearrangement links TRBV7-2 to TRBJ1-4, with 9 nucleotides matching TRBD1. Germline CDR1 is SGHTA and CDR2 is FQGNSA. The CDR3 loop spans 16 amino acids. V gave up 5 bases and J gave up 8 bases; unmatched junction bases: 12. In nucleotides, the CDR3 is TGTGCCAGCAGCCTCCGCTCCGGGACAGGGTTCGAAAAACTGTTTTTT. Protein product: CASSLRSGTGFEKLFF.

This chain uses TRBV29-1 with TRBJ2-7; 7 positions agree with TRBD1. This CDR3 is built from 13 residues. CDR1 and CDR2 (germline): SQVTM, ANQGSEA. Unmatched junction bases numbered 6, after V lost 5 bases and J lost 2 bases. The CDR3 loop reads CSVTGTGAYEQYF. CDR3 coding DNA: TGCAGCGTTACCGGCACAGGGGCCTACGAGCAGTACTTC.

This clonotype was seen more than once but under ten times. The V gene is TRBV5-6, the J gene TRBJ2-6; 8 bases are shared with TRBD1. The J segment lost 1 base and the V segment lost 0 bases, leaving 0 bases of the junction unmatched. The germline CDR1 and CDR2 sequences are SGHDT and YYEEEE. The CDR3 is 16 residues long. CDR3 sequence reads: CASSLGTGSGANVLTF. CDR3 DNA sequence: TGTGCCAGCAGCTTGGGGACAGGGTCTGGGGCCAACGTCCTGACTTTC.

There are many counts of this clonotype. The J gene is TRBJ2-7, the V gene TRBV12-3 or TRBV12-4; TRBD1 is a possible D gene (6 bases). The CDR3 is made up of 13 amino acids. Trimming removed 3 bases at V and 4 bases at J, with 10 bases between. The CDR3 reads CASSLPGDYEQYF. CDR3 nucleotides: TGTGCCAGCAGTTTGCCAGGGGATTACGAGCAGTACTTC.